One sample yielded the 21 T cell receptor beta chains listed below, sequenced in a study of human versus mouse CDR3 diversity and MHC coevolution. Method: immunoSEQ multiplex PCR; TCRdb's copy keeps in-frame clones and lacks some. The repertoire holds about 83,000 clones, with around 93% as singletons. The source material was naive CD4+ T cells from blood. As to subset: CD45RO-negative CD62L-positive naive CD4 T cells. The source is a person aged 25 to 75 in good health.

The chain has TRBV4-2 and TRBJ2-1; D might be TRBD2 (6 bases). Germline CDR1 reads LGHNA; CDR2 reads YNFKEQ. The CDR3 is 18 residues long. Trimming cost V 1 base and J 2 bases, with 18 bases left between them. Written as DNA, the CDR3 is TGTGCCAGCAGCCAAGTCAGCGGGCCATACAGCCCCTACAATGAGCAGTTCTTC. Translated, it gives CASSQVSGPYSPYNEQFF.

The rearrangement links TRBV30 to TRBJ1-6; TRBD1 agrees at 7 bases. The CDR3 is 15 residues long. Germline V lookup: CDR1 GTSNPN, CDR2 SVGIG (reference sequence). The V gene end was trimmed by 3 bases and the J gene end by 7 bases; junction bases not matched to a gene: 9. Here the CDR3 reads CAWRSRDRTNSPLHF. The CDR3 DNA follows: TGTGCCTGGAGATCCCGGGACAGAACGAATTCACCCCTCCACTTT.

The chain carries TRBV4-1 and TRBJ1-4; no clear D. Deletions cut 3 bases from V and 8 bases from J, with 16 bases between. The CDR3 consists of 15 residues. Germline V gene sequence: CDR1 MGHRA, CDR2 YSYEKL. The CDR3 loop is CASSQEGLLGEKLFF. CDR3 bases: TGCGCCAGCAGCCAGGAGGGTTTATTGGGGGAAAAACTGTTTTTT.

In DNA form, the CDR3 reads TGTGCCAGTAGTACGGGGACAGGGCCACCCTACAATGAGCAGTTCTTC. This gives the protein CASSTGTGPPYNEQFF. This sequence joins TRBV19 and TRBJ2-1; 9 bases map to TRBD1. J lost 2 bases, V lost 4 bases, and 6 bases had no gene match. This CDR3 is built from 16 residues. CDR1 LNHDA and CDR2 SQIVND come from the germline V gene (reference sequence).

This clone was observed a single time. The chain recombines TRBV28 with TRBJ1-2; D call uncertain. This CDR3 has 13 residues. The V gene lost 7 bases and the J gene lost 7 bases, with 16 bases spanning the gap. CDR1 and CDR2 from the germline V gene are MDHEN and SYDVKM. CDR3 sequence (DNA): TGTGCCAGCACGGATCGGCGGCTTAGTGGCTACACCTTC. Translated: CASTDRRLSGYTF.

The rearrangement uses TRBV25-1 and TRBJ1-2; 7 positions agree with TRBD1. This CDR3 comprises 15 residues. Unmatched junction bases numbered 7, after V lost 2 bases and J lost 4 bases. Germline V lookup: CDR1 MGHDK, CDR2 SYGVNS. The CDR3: CASSEVGQSAYGYTF. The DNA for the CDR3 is TGTGCCAGCAGTGAAGTGGGACAGTCAGCCTATGGCTACACCTTC.

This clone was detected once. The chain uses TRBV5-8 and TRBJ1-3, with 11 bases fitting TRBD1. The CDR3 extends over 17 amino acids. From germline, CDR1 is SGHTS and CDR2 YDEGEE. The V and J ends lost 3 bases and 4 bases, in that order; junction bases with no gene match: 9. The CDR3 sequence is CASSYRTGGAEGNTIYF. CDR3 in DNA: TGTGCCAGCAGCTATAGGACAGGGGGCGCGGAAGGAAACACCATATATTTT. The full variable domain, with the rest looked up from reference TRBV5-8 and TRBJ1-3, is EAGVTQSPTHLIKTRGQQATLRCSPISGHTSVYWYQQALGLGLQFLLWYDEGEERNRGNFPPRFSGRQFPNYSSELNVNALELEDSALYLCASSYRTGGAEGNTIYFGEGSWLTVV.

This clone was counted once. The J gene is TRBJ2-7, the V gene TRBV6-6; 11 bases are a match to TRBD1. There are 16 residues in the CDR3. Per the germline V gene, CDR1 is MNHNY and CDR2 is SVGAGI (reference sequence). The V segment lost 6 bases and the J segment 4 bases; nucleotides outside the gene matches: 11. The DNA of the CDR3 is TGTGCCAGCAGGGAGCCAGCCGGGACAGGGGGGTACGAGCAGTACTTC. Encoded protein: CASREPAGTGGYEQYF.

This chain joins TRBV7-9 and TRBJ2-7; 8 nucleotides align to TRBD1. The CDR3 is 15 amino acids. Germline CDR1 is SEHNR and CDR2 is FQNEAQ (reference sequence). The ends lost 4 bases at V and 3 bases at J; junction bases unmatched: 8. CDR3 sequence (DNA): TGTGCCAGCAGCTCCCGGGACAGGCGATACTACGAGCAGTACTTC. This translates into CASSSRDRRYYEQYF.

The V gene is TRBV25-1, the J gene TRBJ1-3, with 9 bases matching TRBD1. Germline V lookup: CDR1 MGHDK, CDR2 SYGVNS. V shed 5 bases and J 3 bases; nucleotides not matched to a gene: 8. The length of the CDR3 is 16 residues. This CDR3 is CASSLTGGSVGNTIYF. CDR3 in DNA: TGTGCCAGCAGTTTAACAGGGGGCTCGGTTGGAAACACCATATATTTT.

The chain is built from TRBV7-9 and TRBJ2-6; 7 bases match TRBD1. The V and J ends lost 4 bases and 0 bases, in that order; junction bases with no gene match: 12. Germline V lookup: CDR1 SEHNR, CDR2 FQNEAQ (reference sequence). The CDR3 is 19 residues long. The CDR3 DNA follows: TGTGCCAGCAGCTCTAAACCGGGACAGCGATCCTCTGGGGCCAACGTCCTGACTTTC. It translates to CASSSKPGQRSSGANVLTF.

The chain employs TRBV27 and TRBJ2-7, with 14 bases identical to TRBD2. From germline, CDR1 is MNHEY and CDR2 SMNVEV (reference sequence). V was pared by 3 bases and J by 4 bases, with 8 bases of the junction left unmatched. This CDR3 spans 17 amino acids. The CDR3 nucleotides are TGTGCCAGCAGTTTCCAGGGGACTAGCGGGGGTTGGTACGAGCAGTACTTC. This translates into CASSFQGTSGGWYEQYF.

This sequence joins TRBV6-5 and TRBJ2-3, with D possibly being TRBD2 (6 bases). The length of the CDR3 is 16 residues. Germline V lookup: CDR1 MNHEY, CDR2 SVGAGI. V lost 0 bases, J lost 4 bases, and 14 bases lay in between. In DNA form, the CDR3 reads TGTGCCAGCAGTTACTCTTTTAGCGGAGGGGCAGATACGCAGTATTTT. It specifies CASSYSFSGGADTQYF.

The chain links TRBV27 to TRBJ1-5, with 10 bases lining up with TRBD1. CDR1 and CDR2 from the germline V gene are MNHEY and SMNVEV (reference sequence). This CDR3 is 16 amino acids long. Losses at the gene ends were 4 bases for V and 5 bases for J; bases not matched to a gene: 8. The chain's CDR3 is CASSSFGTGAHQPQHF. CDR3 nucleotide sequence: TGTGCCAGCAGTTCTTTCGGGACAGGGGCCCATCAGCCCCAGCATTTT.

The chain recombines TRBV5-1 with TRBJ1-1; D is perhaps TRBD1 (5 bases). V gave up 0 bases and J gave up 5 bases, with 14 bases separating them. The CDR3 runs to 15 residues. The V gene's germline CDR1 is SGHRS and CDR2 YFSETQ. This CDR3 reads CASSLGGSRVTEAFF. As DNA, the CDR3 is TGCGCCAGCAGCTTGGGGGGCAGTAGGGTGACTGAAGCTTTCTTT.

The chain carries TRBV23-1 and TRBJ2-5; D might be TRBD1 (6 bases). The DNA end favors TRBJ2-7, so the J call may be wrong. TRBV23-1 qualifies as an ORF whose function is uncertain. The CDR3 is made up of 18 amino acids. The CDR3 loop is CASSQGREWDKSSYEQYF. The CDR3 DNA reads TGCGCCAGCAGTCAAGGTAGGGAGTGGGACAAGAGCTCCTACGAGCAGTACTTC.

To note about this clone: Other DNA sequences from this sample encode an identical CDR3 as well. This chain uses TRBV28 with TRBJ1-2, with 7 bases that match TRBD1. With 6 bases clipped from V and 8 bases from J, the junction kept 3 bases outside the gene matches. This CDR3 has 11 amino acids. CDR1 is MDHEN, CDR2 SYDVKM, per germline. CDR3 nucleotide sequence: TGTGCCAGCAGCATACAGGGGGGCTACACCTTC. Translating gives CASSIQGGYTF.

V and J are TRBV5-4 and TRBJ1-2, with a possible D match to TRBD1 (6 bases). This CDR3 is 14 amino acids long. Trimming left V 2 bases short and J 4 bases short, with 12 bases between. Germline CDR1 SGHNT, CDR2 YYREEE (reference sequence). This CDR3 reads CASSFSTGGYGYTF. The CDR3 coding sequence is TGTGCCAGCAGCTTTTCGACAGGAGGCTATGGCTACACCTTC.

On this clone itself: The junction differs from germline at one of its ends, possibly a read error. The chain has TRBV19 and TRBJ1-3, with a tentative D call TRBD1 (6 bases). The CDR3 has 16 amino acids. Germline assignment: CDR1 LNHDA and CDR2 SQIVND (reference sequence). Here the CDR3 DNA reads TGTGCCGGTAGTCGGGGGGGGACAATCTCTGGAAACACCATATATTTT. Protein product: CAGSRGGTISGNTIYF.

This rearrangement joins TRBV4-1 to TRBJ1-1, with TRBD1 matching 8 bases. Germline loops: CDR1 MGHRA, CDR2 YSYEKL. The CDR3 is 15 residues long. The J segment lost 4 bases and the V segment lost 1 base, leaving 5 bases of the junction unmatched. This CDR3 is CASSQADRAGTEAFF. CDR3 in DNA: TGCGCCAGCAGCCAAGCGGACAGGGCGGGCACTGAAGCTTTCTTT.

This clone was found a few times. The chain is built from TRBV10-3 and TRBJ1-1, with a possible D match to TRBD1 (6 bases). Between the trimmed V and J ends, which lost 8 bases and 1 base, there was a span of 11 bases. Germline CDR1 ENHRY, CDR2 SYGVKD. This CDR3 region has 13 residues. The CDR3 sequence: CAISRQENTEAFF. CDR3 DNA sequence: TGTGCCATCTCACGACAGGAGAACACTGAAGCTTTCTTT.